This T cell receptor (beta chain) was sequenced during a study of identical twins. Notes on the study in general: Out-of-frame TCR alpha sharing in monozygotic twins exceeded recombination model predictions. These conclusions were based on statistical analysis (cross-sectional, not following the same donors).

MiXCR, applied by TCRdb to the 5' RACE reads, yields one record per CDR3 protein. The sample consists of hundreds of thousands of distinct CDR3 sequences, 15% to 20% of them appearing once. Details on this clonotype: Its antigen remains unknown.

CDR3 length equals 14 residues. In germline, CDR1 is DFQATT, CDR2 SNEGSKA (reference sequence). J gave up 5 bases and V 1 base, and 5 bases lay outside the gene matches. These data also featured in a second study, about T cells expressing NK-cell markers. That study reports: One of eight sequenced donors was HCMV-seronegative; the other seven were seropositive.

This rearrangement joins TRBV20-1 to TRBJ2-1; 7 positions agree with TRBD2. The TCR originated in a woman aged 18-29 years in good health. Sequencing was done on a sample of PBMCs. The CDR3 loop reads CSARVGGSNNEQFF. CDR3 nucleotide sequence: TGCAGTGCTAGAGTCGGGGGGTCAAACAATGAGCAGTTCTTC.